This entry concerns a single TCR beta chain. Antigen specificity is unknown. These data come from a study of T cell responses to AZD1222 COVID-19 vaccine. Study-level points and caveats: Spike-specific TCR breadth rose after two AZD1222 doses, and depth rose as well. White British donors predominated, females outnumbered males, and clonal diversity was possibly underestimated. Among vaccine-associated CD4 TCRs, coverage spanned spike, with dominance at 160-218 and 743-854.

The CDR3 covers 15 residues. CDR1 and CDR2 from the germline V gene are MNHEY and SVGAGI. V was pared by 7 bases and J by 1 base, with 15 bases between. Sequenced by immunoSEQ multiplex PCR; TCRdb stores in-frame clones only, minus some. The sample yields 120,000 to 150,000 clones, around 90% seen once. The receptor's source is an adult who received the MenACWY meningococcal vaccine as a control. The genes are TRBV6-5 and TRBJ2-3; D is perhaps TRBD2 (7 bases). Sample: peripheral blood, taken 28 days after the second dose of the MenACWY control vaccine. CDR3 in amino acids: CASTGGPGGTDTQYF. CDR3 sequence (DNA): TGTGCCAGCACCGGGGGGCCGGGCGGCACAGATACGCAGTATTTT.